Listed below are T cell receptor beta chains from one sample, sequenced in a study of blood T cell repertoires in COVID-19. Using immunoSEQ multiplex PCR, the repertoire was profiled, and TCRdb retains in-frame clones only, with some absent. The repertoire consists of fewer than 350,000 clones, with around 85% occurring once and the leading ten covering around 2.5%. The sample was PBMCs or T cells enriched from blood (not recorded which). The source is a woman aged 45-65 years who had recovered from COVID-19. The CDR3 runs from the conserved cysteine through the conserved F or W. A D gene is named only where the DNA matches it firmly. Size tells how often a clone was seen (once, few, many) or the class of an expanded clone, and some rows leave it out.

j_call: TRBJ2-5; v_call: TRBV14; clone_size: once; d_call: TRBD1; cdr3_nt: TGTGCCAGCAGCCAAGGCGGGACAGGGGTTTTTCAAGAGACCCAGTACTTC; cdr3_aa: CASSQGGTGVFQETQYF
j_call: TRBJ2-1; v_call: TRBV2; clone_size: .; d_call: TRBD1; cdr3_nt: TGTGCCAGCCGACAGGGGGGGTCCTACAATGAGCAGTTCTTC; cdr3_aa: CASRQGGSYNEQFF
j_call: TRBJ1-2; v_call: TRBV6-5; clone_size: .; d_call: .; cdr3_nt: TGTGCCAGCAGCGCGACAGACCGCTATGGCTACACCTTC; cdr3_aa: CASSATDRYGYTF
j_call: TRBJ1-1; v_call: TRBV11-2; clone_size: .; d_call: .; cdr3_nt: TGTGCCAGCAGCTTAGATCGGACCCGAGGGGAAGCTTTCTTT; cdr3_aa: CASSLDRTRGEAFF
j_call: TRBJ1-6; v_call: TRBV6-1; clone_size: .; d_call: TRBD1; cdr3_nt: TGTGCCAGCAGTGAGAGACAGGGGGCTAATTCACCCCTCCACTTT; cdr3_aa: CASSERQGANSPLHF
j_call: TRBJ2-7; v_call: TRBV19; clone_size: .; d_call: TRBD2; cdr3_nt: TGTGCCAGTAGTATAAGCGGGAATAGAGAGCAGTACTTC; cdr3_aa: CASSISGNREQYF
j_call: TRBJ1-1; v_call: TRBV10-3; clone_size: .; d_call: .; cdr3_nt: TGTGCCATCAGTCGCACGGGGGGGCAGGACACTGAAGCTTTCTTT; cdr3_aa: CAISRTGGQDTEAFF
j_call: TRBJ1-3; v_call: TRBV27; clone_size: .; d_call: .; cdr3_nt: TGTGCCAGCAGTTTACGTGGGGGGGCTGGAAACACCATATATTTT; cdr3_aa: CASSLRGGAGNTIYF
j_call: TRBJ2-7; v_call: TRBV19; clone_size: .; d_call: TRBD1; cdr3_nt: TGTGCCAGTAGTAGAGGACAGGGATTCAGCTCCTACGAGCAGTACTTC; cdr3_aa: CASSRGQGFSSYEQYF
j_call: TRBJ1-3; v_call: TRBV7-3; clone_size: .; d_call: .; cdr3_nt: TGTGCCAGCAGCGAATCACCCCCAGGGGTCAGTGGAAACACCATATATTTT; cdr3_aa: CASSESPPGVSGNTIYF
j_call: TRBJ2-5; v_call: TRBV2; clone_size: .; d_call: .; cdr3_nt: TGTGCCAGCAAAGCGGGTATCCAAGAGACCCAGTACTTC; cdr3_aa: CASKAGIQETQYF
j_call: TRBJ1-5; v_call: TRBV19; clone_size: .; d_call: TRBD1; cdr3_nt: TGTGCCAGTAGTATTGGGGACAGGGGAGGCAATCAGCCCCAGCATTTT; cdr3_aa: CASSIGDRGGNQPQHF
j_call: TRBJ1-4; v_call: TRBV30; clone_size: .; d_call: .; cdr3_nt: TGTGCCTGGAGTGTAGTCCTAGGAGGGCAGGAAAATGAAAAACTGTTTTTT; cdr3_aa: CAWSVVLGGQENEKLFF
j_call: TRBJ1-2; v_call: TRBV19; clone_size: .; d_call: .; cdr3_nt: TGTGCCAGTAGTATAGAGTCCGACACTAACTATGGCTACACCTTC; cdr3_aa: CASSIESDTNYGYTF
j_call: TRBJ2-7; v_call: TRBV10-2; clone_size: once; d_call: .; cdr3_nt: TGCGCCACCTCACCCTCCTTTAGAGGCGACGAGCAGTACTTC; cdr3_aa: CATSPSFRGDEQYF
j_call: TRBJ2-3; v_call: TRBV18; clone_size: .; d_call: .; cdr3_nt: TGTGCCAGCTCACCACTCGAAAGCTTAAGTAGCGGCACAGATACGCAGTATTTT; cdr3_aa: CASSPLESLSSGTDTQYF
j_call: TRBJ2-5; v_call: TRBV7-9; clone_size: .; d_call: .; cdr3_nt: TGTGCCAGCAGCTTAGGAGACAGGATCCAAGAGACCCAGTACTTC; cdr3_aa: CASSLGDRIQETQYF
j_call: TRBJ1-3; v_call: TRBV7-2; clone_size: .; d_call: .; cdr3_nt: TGTGCCAGCAGCTTAGATAGCAAAGCCCAAGGAAACACCATATATTTT; cdr3_aa: CASSLDSKAQGNTIYF
j_call: TRBJ1-1; v_call: TRBV2; clone_size: .; d_call: .; cdr3_nt: TGTGCCAGCAGTGATGGTCTCGGGAACACTGAAGCTTTCTTT; cdr3_aa: CASSDGLGNTEAFF
j_call: TRBJ1-2; v_call: TRBV27; clone_size: once; d_call: .; cdr3_nt: TGTGCCAGCAGTTCTCGCGCGGGGTCCTATGGCTACACCTTC; cdr3_aa: CASSSRAGSYGYTF
j_call: TRBJ2-2; v_call: TRBV27; clone_size: .; d_call: .; cdr3_nt: TGTGCCAGCAGGATGACAGGAACTTCGGGCACCGGGGAGCTGTTTTTT; cdr3_aa: CASRMTGTSGTGELFF
j_call: TRBJ1-6; v_call: TRBV10-2; clone_size: .; d_call: .; cdr3_nt: TGCGCCAGCAATATGGAGGGTACTCGGAACAATTCACCCCTCCACTTT; cdr3_aa: CASNMEGTRNNSPLHF
j_call: TRBJ1-3; v_call: TRBV18; clone_size: .; d_call: .; cdr3_nt: TGTGCCAGCTCCTCGCTAACAGGGAATCGAAACACCATATATTTT; cdr3_aa: CASSSLTGNRNTIYF
j_call: TRBJ1-1; v_call: TRBV21-1; clone_size: .; d_call: .; cdr3_nt: TGTGCCAGCAATCTATTATCATTGGAGACAGGGAGAAAGGTGGACACTGAAGCTTTCTTT; cdr3_aa: CASNLLSLETGRKVDTEAFF
j_call: TRBJ2-1; v_call: TRBV29-1; clone_size: .; d_call: .; cdr3_nt: TGCAGCGTTGAAGATGGTGGTCGCGCCTACAATGAGCAGTTCTTC; cdr3_aa: CSVEDGGRAYNEQFF
j_call: TRBJ2-7; v_call: TRBV7-2; clone_size: .; d_call: TRBD2; cdr3_nt: TGTGCCAGCAGCTTAGAGAGACTAGCGGGGGGGCAGTACGAGCAGTACTTC; cdr3_aa: CASSLERLAGGQYEQYF
j_call: TRBJ2-5; v_call: TRBV5-1; clone_size: .; d_call: .; cdr3_nt: TGCGCCAGCAGCGTCCCCGGGGGCCAAGAGACCCAGTACTTC; cdr3_aa: CASSVPGGQETQYF
j_call: TRBJ2-7; v_call: TRBV7-2; clone_size: .; d_call: TRBD1; cdr3_nt: TGTGCCAGCAGCGGGCGGACAGGGGACGAGCAGTACTTC; cdr3_aa: CASSGRTGDEQYF
j_call: TRBJ1-2; v_call: TRBV30; clone_size: .; d_call: .; cdr3_nt: TGTGCCTGCACGACGGCCCCTAGCTATGGCTACACCTTC; cdr3_aa: CACTTAPSYGYTF
j_call: TRBJ2-1; v_call: TRBV14; clone_size: .; d_call: TRBD2; cdr3_nt: TGTGCCAGCAGCCTGAGCGGGAGGCTCTACAATGAGCAGTTCTTC; cdr3_aa: CASSLSGRLYNEQFF
j_call: TRBJ1-6; v_call: TRBV4-1; clone_size: .; d_call: .; cdr3_nt: TGCGCCAGCAGCCAAGATTACGGACTAACGCCCTCACCCCTCCACTTT; cdr3_aa: CASSQDYGLTPSPLHF
j_call: TRBJ1-4; v_call: TRBV10-2; clone_size: few; d_call: .; cdr3_nt: TGCGCCAGCAGTGAGTCGGCACTTACGACAGCAACTAATGAAAAACTGTTTTTT; cdr3_aa: CASSESALTTATNEKLFF
j_call: TRBJ2-5; v_call: TRBV18; clone_size: .; d_call: TRBD2; cdr3_nt: TGTGCCAGCTCCCCTCGAGCTAGCGGGCCCCAAGAGACCCAGTACTTC; cdr3_aa: CASSPRASGPQETQYF
j_call: TRBJ1-2; v_call: TRBV5-1; clone_size: few; d_call: TRBD1; cdr3_nt: TGCGCCAGCAGCTCCTCTCTGGGACAGGGCAACCGCTATGGCTACACCTTC; cdr3_aa: CASSSSLGQGNRYGYTF
j_call: TRBJ1-1; v_call: TRBV20-1; clone_size: .; d_call: TRBD1; cdr3_nt: TGCAGTGCTAGTGGGACAGGGACGGGTGGTGGGCAACCTGAAGCTTTCTTT; cdr3_aa: CSASGTGTGGGQPEAFF
j_call: TRBJ2-7; v_call: TRBV29-1; clone_size: .; d_call: TRBD1; cdr3_nt: TGCAGCGTTGAAACCAACAGGGGAGACGAGCAGTACTTC; cdr3_aa: CSVETNRGDEQYF
j_call: TRBJ2-1; v_call: TRBV4-3; clone_size: .; d_call: .; cdr3_nt: TGCGCCAGCGCACCTCTGGGAGAAGGACACAATGAGCAGTTCTTC; cdr3_aa: CASAPLGEGHNEQFF
j_call: TRBJ1-5; v_call: TRBV12-3/TRBV12-4; clone_size: .; d_call: TRBD1; cdr3_nt: TGTGCCAGCAGAACAGGGGGGCAGCCCCAGCATTTT; cdr3_aa: CASRTGGQPQHF
j_call: TRBJ1-1; v_call: TRBV18; clone_size: .; d_call: .; cdr3_nt: TGTGCCAGCTCACCAATCAAAGCCGGGATTGGCACTGAAGCTTTCTTT; cdr3_aa: CASSPIKAGIGTEAFF
j_call: TRBJ1-4; v_call: TRBV30; clone_size: few; d_call: TRBD1; cdr3_nt: TGTGCCTGGAGTCTACGACAGGGGGCGCGTGAAAAACTGTTTTTT; cdr3_aa: CAWSLRQGAREKLFF
j_call: TRBJ1-1; v_call: TRBV11-2; clone_size: .; d_call: .; cdr3_nt: TGTGCCAGCAGCCACGGGGGATCCACTGAAGCTTTCTTT; cdr3_aa: CASSHGGSTEAFF
j_call: TRBJ2-6; v_call: TRBV30; clone_size: .; d_call: .; cdr3_nt: TGTGCCTGGAGTGTGTGGTTGAGCTCTGGGGCCAACGTCCTGACTTTC; cdr3_aa: CAWSVWLSSGANVLTF
j_call: TRBJ1-5; v_call: TRBV2; clone_size: .; d_call: TRBD1; cdr3_nt: TGTGCCAGCAGTGTTTTCGGAAGAGGGGGCTTGGAGCCCCAGCATTTT; cdr3_aa: CASSVFGRGGLEPQHF
j_call: TRBJ1-1; v_call: TRBV19; clone_size: .; d_call: TRBD1; cdr3_nt: TGTGCCAGTAGACGGACAGGGGGCACTGAAGCTTTCTTT; cdr3_aa: CASRRTGGTEAFF
j_call: TRBJ1-5; v_call: TRBV7-8; clone_size: .; d_call: .; cdr3_nt: TGTGCCAGCAGCTTAGATCTGGGGGCCCAGCCCCAGCATTTT; cdr3_aa: CASSLDLGAQPQHF
j_call: TRBJ2-7; v_call: TRBV6-5; clone_size: .; d_call: TRBD1; cdr3_nt: TGTGCCAGCAGACCGGTGGGGGACAGATCCTACGAGCAGTACTTC; cdr3_aa: CASRPVGDRSYEQYF
j_call: TRBJ1-5; v_call: TRBV19; clone_size: once; d_call: .; cdr3_nt: TGTGCCACCCAGGACAGTAGAGGGAATCAGCCCCAGCATTTT; cdr3_aa: CATQDSRGNQPQHF
j_call: TRBJ1-1; v_call: TRBV28; clone_size: .; d_call: .; cdr3_nt: TGTGCCAGCACCCCAGGCGGGGCGGATACCACTGAAGCTTTCTTT; cdr3_aa: CASTPGGADTTEAFF
j_call: TRBJ1-2; v_call: TRBV27; clone_size: .; d_call: TRBD1; cdr3_nt: TGTGCCAGCAGTTTATGGCAGGGGGGATCTAACTATGGCTACACCTTC; cdr3_aa: CASSLWQGGSNYGYTF
j_call: TRBJ2-2; v_call: TRBV9; clone_size: .; d_call: TRBD1; cdr3_nt: TGTGCCAGCAGCGTAGAGGACAGGAAGACCGGGGAGCTGTTTTTT; cdr3_aa: CASSVEDRKTGELFF
j_call: TRBJ1-1; v_call: TRBV18; clone_size: .; d_call: .; cdr3_nt: TGTGCCAGCTCACGAGGGTTGGACAGTGAAGCTTTCTTT; cdr3_aa: CASSRGLDSEAFF
j_call: TRBJ2-7; v_call: TRBV6-5; clone_size: .; d_call: TRBD1; cdr3_nt: TGTGCCAGCAGTCGACAGGGTTCGGGAGAGCAGTACTTC; cdr3_aa: CASSRQGSGEQYF
j_call: TRBJ1-6; v_call: TRBV27; clone_size: .; d_call: TRBD1; cdr3_nt: TGTGCCAGCAGTATCAGGGGGATGTCCTATAATTCACCCCTCCACTTT; cdr3_aa: CASSIRGMSYNSPLHF
j_call: TRBJ2-5; v_call: TRBV10-3; clone_size: .; d_call: TRBD2; cdr3_nt: TGTGCCATCAGTGAAGGCGGGGAGGGTGGAGAGACCCAGTACTTC; cdr3_aa: CAISEGGEGGETQYF
j_call: TRBJ2-7; v_call: TRBV5-1; clone_size: few; d_call: .; cdr3_nt: TGCGCCAGCAGCCCCATGGCAGGCTCCTACGAGCAGTACTTC; cdr3_aa: CASSPMAGSYEQYF
j_call: TRBJ2-7; v_call: TRBV5-1; clone_size: .; d_call: TRBD1; cdr3_nt: TGCGCCAGCAGACGGACCCGGGACAGTTCCTACGAGCAGTACTTC; cdr3_aa: CASRRTRDSSYEQYF
j_call: TRBJ2-7; v_call: TRBV6-4; clone_size: .; d_call: .; cdr3_nt: TGTGCCAGAGAGACAGAGCAGTACTTC; cdr3_aa: CARETEQYF
j_call: TRBJ1-6; v_call: TRBV4-1; clone_size: many; d_call: TRBD1; cdr3_nt: TGCGCCAGCAGCCAGCCGCACAGGGGGCCTAATTCACCCCTCCACTTT; cdr3_aa: CASSQPHRGPNSPLHF
j_call: TRBJ1-2; v_call: TRBV27; clone_size: .; d_call: TRBD1; cdr3_nt: TGTGCCAGCAGGGACAGGGGGCTCGGCTACACCTTC; cdr3_aa: CASRDRGLGYTF
j_call: TRBJ1-1; v_call: TRBV12-3/TRBV12-4; clone_size: .; d_call: .; cdr3_nt: TGTGCCAGCACCCCCCAGGTTGACACTGAAGCTTTCTTT; cdr3_aa: CASTPQVDTEAFF